A single sample gave rise to the 13 T cell receptor beta chains below, sequenced in a study of identical twins. TCRdb called the 5' RACE reads again in MiXCR, with one record for every CDR3 protein. The sample contains about 660,000 distinct CDR3 sequences, over 8.5% of which appear only once. This sample was also put to use in a study of yellow fever vaccine responses in identical twins.

The sample was PBMCs. All receptors derive from a woman under 30 in good health.

A few counts support this clonotype. The rearrangement joins TRBV12-3 or TRBV12-4 to TRBJ2-7, with 9 nucleotides matching TRBD2. This CDR3 region has 15 residues. V was clipped by 5 bases and J by 6 bases; unmatched bases: 11. The CDR3 bases are TGTGCCAGCAGTCCCTTTAATAGCGGGGGAGGCGAGCAGTACTTC. Translation gives CASSPFNSGGGEQYF.

A note on this clonotype: An end of the junction does not agree with germline; a read error may underlie this. The CDR3 protein is CASSKENGNQPQHF. Written as DNA, the CDR3 is TGTGCCAGCAGCAAAGAGAACGGGAATCAGCCCCAGCATTTT. The chain combines TRBV4-2 with TRBJ1-5; D not resolved. The V gene's germline CDR1 is LGHNA and CDR2 YNFKEQ. CDR3 length equals 14 residues.

This clonotype was observed many times. This chain joins TRBV10-3 and TRBJ2-3, with 9 bases lining up with TRBD2. The CDR3 contains 16 residues. Trimming at V came to 3 bases and at J to 2 bases, leaving 6 bases not matched to a gene. Germline CDR1 and CDR2: ENHRY and SYGVKD. The CDR3 protein is CAISDRAGGYTDTQYF. CDR3 sequence (DNA): TGTGCCATCAGTGACAGAGCGGGGGGATACACAGATACGCAGTATTTT.

There are a few counts of this clonotype. V gene TRBV20-1 combines with J gene TRBJ2-6; TRBD2 aligns across 14 bases. With 2 bases clipped from V and 4 bases from J, the junction kept 4 bases outside the gene matches. The germline CDR1 and CDR2 sequences are DFQATT and SNEGSKA (reference sequence). CDR3 length: 17 amino acids. CDR3 nucleotide sequence: TGCAGTGCTAGACGACTAGCGGGGGGGGTCGGGGCCAACGTCCTGACTTTC. It translates to CSARRLAGGVGANVLTF.

This clonotype was detected ten times or more. V usage is TRBV6-5 and J usage is TRBJ2-4; D is perhaps TRBD1 or TRBD2 (5 bases each). Trimming removed 0 bases at V and 7 bases at J, with 16 bases between. Germline-derived CDR1 and CDR2 are MNHEY and SVGAGI. The CDR3 is made up of 16 amino acids. For the CDR3, the DNA is TGTGCCAGCAGTTACTCGAGAGCCACGGGACCCAACATTCAGTACTTC. Amino acids: CASSYSRATGPNIQYF.

This clonotype was picked up a small number of times. The rearrangement uses TRBV12-3 or TRBV12-4 and TRBJ2-5, with a possible D match to TRBD2 (6 bases). The CDR3 is 16 residues long. The V gene lost 6 bases and the J gene lost 5 bases, with 22 bases spanning the gap. The CDR3 is CASSPYRGGGPETQYF. DNA for the CDR3: TGTGCCAGCAGCCCGTACCGGGGAGGTGGTCCGGAGACCCAGTACTTC.

The table lists this clonotype with a few counts. DNA for the CDR3: TGTGCCAGCAGTTTATACGCGGCAAGCTCCTACGAGCAGTACTTC. It specifies CASSLYAASSYEQYF. The chain links TRBV27 to TRBJ2-7; D is uncertain. V was cut by 1 base and J by 0 bases, with 10 bases left in between. The CDR3 spans 15 residues. Germline CDR1 MNHEY, CDR2 SMNVEV (reference sequence).

This clonotype was recorded only once. The rearrangement links TRBV18 to TRBJ2-7, with TRBD1 identical over 9 bases. Trimming at V came to 5 bases and at J to 7 bases, leaving 9 bases not matched to a gene. Germline-derived CDR1 and CDR2 are KGHSH and LQKENI. This CDR3 has 14 amino acids. The CDR3 nucleotides are TGTGCCAGCTCAGAACAGGGGGCGGCGTGGGAGCAGTACTTC. Translating gives CASSEQGAAWEQYF.

This chain uses TRBV3-1 with TRBJ2-3; TRBD2 aligns across 8 bases. The V segment lost 3 bases and the J segment 6 bases; nucleotides outside the gene matches: 5. The CDR3 consists of 14 residues. Germline-derived CDR1 and CDR2 are LGHDT and YNNKEL (reference sequence). The CDR3 spells CASSHFGGADTQYF. The CDR3 DNA follows: TGTGCCAGCAGCCACTTCGGGGGGGCCGATACGCAGTATTTT.

This clonotype has more than one count but fewer than ten. The V call is TRBV12-3 or TRBV12-4, the J call TRBJ2-5; 7 bases map to TRBD1. The CDR3 runs to 15 residues. The junction had 8 bases not matched to a gene; V was cut back by 2 bases and J by 5 bases. In DNA form, the CDR3 reads TGTGCCAGCAGTTTAACACAGGGGTTTTTGGAGACCCAGTACTTC. It yields the protein CASSLTQGFLETQYF.

This clonotype showed up just a few times. The rearrangement joins TRBV5-1 to TRBJ1-2; TRBD1 matches 7 bases. Germline-derived CDR1 and CDR2 are SGHRS and YFSETQ. This CDR3 has 15 residues. With 1 base clipped from V and 4 bases from J, the junction kept 7 bases outside the gene matches. CDR3 nucleotides: TGCGCCAGCAGCTTGTCCGGGACAGATTTCTATGGCTACACCTTC. Its translation: CASSLSGTDFYGYTF.

The genes are TRBV24-1 and TRBJ2-4, with D unresolved. V was cut by 5 bases and J by 6 bases, with 13 bases left in between. CDR1 is KGHDR, CDR2 SFDVKD, per germline. This CDR3 comprises 14 residues. CDR3 nucleotide sequence: TGTGCCACCAGTGCCCCAGGAGCTGGAAACATTCAGTACTTC. As protein: CATSAPGAGNIQYF.

This clonotype turned up a few times. The V gene is TRBV5-1, the J gene TRBJ2-6; D tentatively reads TRBD1 or TRBD2 (5 bases each). The germline gives CDR1 SGHRS, CDR2 YFSETQ. There are 17 residues in the CDR3. Trimming shortened V by 4 bases and J by 6 bases, and 20 bases separated the two germline ends. The CDR3 DNA follows: TGCGCCAGCAGCCTGTCCGGGACGGGCCGGGAGGCCAACGTCCTGACTTTC. As protein: CASSLSGTGREANVLTF.